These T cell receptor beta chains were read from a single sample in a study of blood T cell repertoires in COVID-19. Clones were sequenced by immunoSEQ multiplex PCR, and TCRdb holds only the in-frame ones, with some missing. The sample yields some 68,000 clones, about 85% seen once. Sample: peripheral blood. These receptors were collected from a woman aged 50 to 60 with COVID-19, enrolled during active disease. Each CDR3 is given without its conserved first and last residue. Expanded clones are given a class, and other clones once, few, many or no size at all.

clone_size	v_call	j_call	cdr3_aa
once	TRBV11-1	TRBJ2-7	ASSGRARGNYEQY
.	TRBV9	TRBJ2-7	ASSVGPSGGYEQY
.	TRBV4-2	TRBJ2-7	ASSQVPPGLAGFEQY
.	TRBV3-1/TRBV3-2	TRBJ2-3	ASSPSFGTSGSTDTQY
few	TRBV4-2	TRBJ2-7	ASSQVGGTYSYEQY
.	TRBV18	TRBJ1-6	ASSPGQQTPLH
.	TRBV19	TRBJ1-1	ASRREEEGRTEAF
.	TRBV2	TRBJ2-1	ASRRSGGYNEQF
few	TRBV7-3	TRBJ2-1	ASSPLGTSNEQF
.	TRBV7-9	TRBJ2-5	ASSQPTTKTSGAEETQY
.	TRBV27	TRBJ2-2	ASSWTGAGELF
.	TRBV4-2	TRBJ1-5	ASSQFRDGNQPQH
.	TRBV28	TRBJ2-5	ASSSPFHQGRQETQY
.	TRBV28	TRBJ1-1	ASSQIRGKAF
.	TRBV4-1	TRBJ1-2	ASSQDQADRGRRGGYT
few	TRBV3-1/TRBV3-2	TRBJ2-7	ASSQGTGLYEQY
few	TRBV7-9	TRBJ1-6	ASSLRGSPLH
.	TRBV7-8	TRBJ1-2	ASSLGNLWDTVGGGYT
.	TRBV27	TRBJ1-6	ASGSKLNSPLH
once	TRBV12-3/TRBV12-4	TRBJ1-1	ASSVRGNTEAF
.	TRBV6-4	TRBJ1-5	ASSLGGGNQPQH
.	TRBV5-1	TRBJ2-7	ASSWGGLGSYEQY
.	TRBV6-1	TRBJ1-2	ASSEGPRGYT
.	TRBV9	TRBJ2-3	ASSPWDFGSTDTQY
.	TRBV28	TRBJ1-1	ASSIASRTEAF
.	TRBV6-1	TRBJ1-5	ASSEAGGNQPQH
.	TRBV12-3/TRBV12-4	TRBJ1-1	ASSLDRDTEAF
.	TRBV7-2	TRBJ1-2	ASSLFSGLYGYT
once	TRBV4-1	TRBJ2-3	ASSQERGTSNRGTDTQY
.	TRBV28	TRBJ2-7	ASSTWDRGYEQY
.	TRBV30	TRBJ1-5	AWGAGTGKNQPQH
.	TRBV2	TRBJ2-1	ASSEVRAAGGEQF
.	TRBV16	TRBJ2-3	ASSQAPPDTQY
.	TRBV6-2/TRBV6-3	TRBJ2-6	ASSQQIPSGANVLT
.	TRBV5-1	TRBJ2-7	ASSSGGGGGVYEQY
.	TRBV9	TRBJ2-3	ASSVVRSRVGSDTQY
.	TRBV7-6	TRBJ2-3	ASSLLAGRLGTDTQY
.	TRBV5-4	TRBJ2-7	ASRRTGLDNEQY
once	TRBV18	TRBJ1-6	ASSPLEGGSNSPLH
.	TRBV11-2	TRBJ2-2	ASSLVSGPNTGELF
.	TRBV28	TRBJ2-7	ASRPRGGPQYEQY
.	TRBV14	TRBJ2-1	ASSQVRGREGDEQF
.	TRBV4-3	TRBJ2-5	ASSQGGTAKETQY
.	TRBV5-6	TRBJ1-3	ASTTGSFSGNTIY
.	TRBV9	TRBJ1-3	ASSIRDSGNTIY
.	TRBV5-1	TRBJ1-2	ASSSGVNYGYT
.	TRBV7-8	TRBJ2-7	ASSPKVRTEGYEQY
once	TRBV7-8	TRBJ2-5	ASSLVVAGTQETQY
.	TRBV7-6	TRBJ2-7	ASSTDRNYEQY
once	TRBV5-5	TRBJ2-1	ASSLVVLAGKNSYNEQF
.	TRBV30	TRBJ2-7	AWNSGWDEQY
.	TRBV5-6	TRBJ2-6	ASSETGTGDSGANVLT
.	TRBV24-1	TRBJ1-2	ATSDLNSYGYT
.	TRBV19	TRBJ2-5	ASSIEDSNQETQY